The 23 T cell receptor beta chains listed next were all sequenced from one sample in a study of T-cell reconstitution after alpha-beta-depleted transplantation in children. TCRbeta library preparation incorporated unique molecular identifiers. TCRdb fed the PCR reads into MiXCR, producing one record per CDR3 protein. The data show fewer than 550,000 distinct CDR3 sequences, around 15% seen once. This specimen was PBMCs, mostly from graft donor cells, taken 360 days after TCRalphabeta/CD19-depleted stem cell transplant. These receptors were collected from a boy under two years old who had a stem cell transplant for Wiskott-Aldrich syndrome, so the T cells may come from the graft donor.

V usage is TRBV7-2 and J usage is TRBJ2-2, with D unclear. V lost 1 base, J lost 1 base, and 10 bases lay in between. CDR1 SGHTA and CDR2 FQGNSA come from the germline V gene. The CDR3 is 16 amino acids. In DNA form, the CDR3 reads TGTGCCAGCAGCTTAGGGCTAGTGGGGAACACCGGGGAGCTGTTTTTT. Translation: CASSLGLVGNTGELFF.

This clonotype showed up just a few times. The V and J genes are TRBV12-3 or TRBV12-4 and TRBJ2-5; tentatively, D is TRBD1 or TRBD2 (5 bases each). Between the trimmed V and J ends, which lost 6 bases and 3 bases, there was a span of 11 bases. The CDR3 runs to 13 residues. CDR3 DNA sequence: TGTGCCAGCAGGGGACCCACAGAAGAGACCCAGTACTTC. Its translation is CASRGPTEETQYF.

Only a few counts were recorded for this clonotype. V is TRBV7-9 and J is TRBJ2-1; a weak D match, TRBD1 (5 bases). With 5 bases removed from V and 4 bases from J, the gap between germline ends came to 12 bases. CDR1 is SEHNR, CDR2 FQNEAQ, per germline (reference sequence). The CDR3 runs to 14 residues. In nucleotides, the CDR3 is TGTGCCAGCAGCCCCTCAACAGGTTACAATGAGCAGTTCTTC. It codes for CASSPSTGYNEQFF. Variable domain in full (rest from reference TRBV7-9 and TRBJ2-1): DTGVSQNPRHKITKRGQNVTFRCDPISEHNRLYWYRQTLGQGPEFLTYFQNEAQLEKSRLLSDRFSAERPKGSFSTLEIQRTEQGDSAMYLCASSPSTGYNEQFFGPGTRLTVL.

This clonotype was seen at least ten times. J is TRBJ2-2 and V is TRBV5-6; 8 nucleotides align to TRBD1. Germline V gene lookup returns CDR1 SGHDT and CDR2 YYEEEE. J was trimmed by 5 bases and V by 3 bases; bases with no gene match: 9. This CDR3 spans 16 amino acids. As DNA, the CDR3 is TGTGCCAGCAGCTACTACAGGGGGGTGGAGACCGGGGAGCTGTTTTTT. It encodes CASSYYRGVETGELFF.

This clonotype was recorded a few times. The CDR3 DNA is TGTGCCAGCAGCTTTGCCCAGGCTGGGGCCAACGTCCTGACTTTC. It encodes CASSFAQAGANVLTF. This rearrangement joins TRBV7-9 to TRBJ2-6; D unresolved. Between the trimmed V and J ends, which lost 3 bases and 2 bases, there was a span of 8 bases. Germline loops: CDR1 SEHNR, CDR2 FQNEAQ (reference sequence). The CDR3 spans 15 residues.

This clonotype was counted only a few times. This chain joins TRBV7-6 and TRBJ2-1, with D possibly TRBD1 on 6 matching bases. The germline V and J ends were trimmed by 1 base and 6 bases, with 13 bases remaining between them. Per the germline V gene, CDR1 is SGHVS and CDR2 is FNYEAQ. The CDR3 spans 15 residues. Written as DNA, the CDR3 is TGTGCCAGCAGCTTAGGAGGGGGTGATTTCAATGAGCAGTTCTTC. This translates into CASSLGGGDFNEQFF. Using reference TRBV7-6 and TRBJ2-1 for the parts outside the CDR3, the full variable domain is GAGVSQSPRYKVTKRGQDVALRCDPISGHVSLYWYRQALGQGPEFLTYFNYEAQQDKSGLPNDRFSAERPEGSISTLTIQRTEQRDSAMYRCASSLGGGDFNEQFFGPGTRLTVL.

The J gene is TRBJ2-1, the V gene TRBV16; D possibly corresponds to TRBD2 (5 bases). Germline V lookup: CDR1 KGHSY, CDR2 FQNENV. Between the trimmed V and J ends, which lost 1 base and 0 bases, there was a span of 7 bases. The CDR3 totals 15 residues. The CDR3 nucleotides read TGTGCCAGCAGCCAATTAGCGAGCTCCTACAATGAGCAGTTCTTC. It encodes CASSQLASSYNEQFF.

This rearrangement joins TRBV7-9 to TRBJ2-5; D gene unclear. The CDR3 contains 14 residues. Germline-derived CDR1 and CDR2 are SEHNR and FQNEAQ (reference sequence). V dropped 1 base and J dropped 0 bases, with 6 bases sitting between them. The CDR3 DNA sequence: TGTGCCAGCAGCTTAGTCCAGTACCAAGAGACCCAGTACTTC. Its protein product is CASSLVQYQETQYF.

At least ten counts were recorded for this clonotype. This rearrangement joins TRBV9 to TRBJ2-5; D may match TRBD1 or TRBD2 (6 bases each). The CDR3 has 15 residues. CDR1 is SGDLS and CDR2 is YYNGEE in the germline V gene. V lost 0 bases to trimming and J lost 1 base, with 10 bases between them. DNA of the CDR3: TGTGCCAGCAGCGTAGCGTGGGGGGCCCAAGAGACCCAGTACTTC. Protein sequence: CASSVAWGAQETQYF.

The CDR3 nucleotides read TGTGCCGGCAACCGGGACAGGGCCTACAATGAGCAGTTCTTC. Amino acid sequence: CAGNRDRAYNEQFF. This chain joins TRBV2 and TRBJ2-1, with 9 bases aligning to TRBD1. CDR1 is SNHLY and CDR2 is FYNNEI in the germline V gene. V lost 11 bases to trimming and J lost 2 bases; unmatched junction nucleotides: 7. This CDR3 is 14 amino acids long.

CDR3 nucleotides: TGTGCCAGCAGGGCGGGGGGGCTCGGCACAGATACGCAGTATTTT. Its protein is CASRAGGLGTDTQYF. V gene TRBV6-1 combines with J gene TRBJ2-3; 9 bases line up with TRBD2. V lost 6 bases to trimming and J lost 1 base; unmatched junction nucleotides: 5. The CDR3 extends over 15 amino acids. Germline lookup yields CDR1 MNHNS and CDR2 SASEGT.

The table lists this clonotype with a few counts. CDR3 DNA: TGCAGTGCTAGCATGGCCCGGGGTGAGCAGTTCTTC. Translating gives CSASMARGEQFF. This chain joins TRBV20-1 and TRBJ2-1; maybe TRBD2 (5 bases). This CDR3 has 12 amino acids. Trimming removed 3 bases at V and 9 bases at J, with 12 bases between. Germline values: CDR1 DFQATT, CDR2 SNEGSKA (reference sequence).

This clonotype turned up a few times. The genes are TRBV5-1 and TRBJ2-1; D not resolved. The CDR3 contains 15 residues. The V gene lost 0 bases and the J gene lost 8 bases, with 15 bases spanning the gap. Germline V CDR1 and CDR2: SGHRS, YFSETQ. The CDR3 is CASSLVRIRVDEQFF. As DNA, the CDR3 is TGCGCCAGCAGCTTGGTCCGGATTCGTGTAGATGAGCAGTTCTTC.

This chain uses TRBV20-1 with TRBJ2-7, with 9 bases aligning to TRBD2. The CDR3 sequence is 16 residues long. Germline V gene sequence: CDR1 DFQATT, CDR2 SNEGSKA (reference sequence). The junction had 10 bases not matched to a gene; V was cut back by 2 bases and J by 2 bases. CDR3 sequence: CSARRPAGGPPYEQYF. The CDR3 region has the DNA TGCAGTGCTAGACGCCCAGCGGGGGGTCCACCCTACGAGCAGTACTTC.

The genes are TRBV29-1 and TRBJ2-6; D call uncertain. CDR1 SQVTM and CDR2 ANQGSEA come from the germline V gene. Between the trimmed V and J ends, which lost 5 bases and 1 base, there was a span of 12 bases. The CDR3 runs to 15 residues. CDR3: CSVKGSSSGANVLTF. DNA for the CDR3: TGCAGCGTTAAAGGTTCTTCTTCTGGGGCCAACGTCCTGACTTTC.

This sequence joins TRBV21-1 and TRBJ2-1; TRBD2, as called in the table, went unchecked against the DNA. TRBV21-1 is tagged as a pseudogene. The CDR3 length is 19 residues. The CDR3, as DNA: TGTGCCAGCAGCTCGGGACTAGCGGGAGAGCCAGTCTCCTACAATGAGCAGTTCTTC. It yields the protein CASSSGLAGEPVSYNEQFF.

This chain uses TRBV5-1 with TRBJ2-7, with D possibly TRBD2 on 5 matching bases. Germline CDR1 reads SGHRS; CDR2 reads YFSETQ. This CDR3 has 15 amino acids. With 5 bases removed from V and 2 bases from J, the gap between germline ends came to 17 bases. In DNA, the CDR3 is TGCGCCAGCAGGGTTACCGGGATTACGACCTACGAGCAGTACTTC. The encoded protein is CASRVTGITTYEQYF.

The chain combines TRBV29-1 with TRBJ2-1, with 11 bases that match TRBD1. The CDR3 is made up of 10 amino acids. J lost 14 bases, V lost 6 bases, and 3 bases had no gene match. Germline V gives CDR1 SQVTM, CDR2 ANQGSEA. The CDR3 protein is CSVDRGRKFF. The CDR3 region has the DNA TGCAGCGTGGACAGGGGGCGTAAGTTCTTC.

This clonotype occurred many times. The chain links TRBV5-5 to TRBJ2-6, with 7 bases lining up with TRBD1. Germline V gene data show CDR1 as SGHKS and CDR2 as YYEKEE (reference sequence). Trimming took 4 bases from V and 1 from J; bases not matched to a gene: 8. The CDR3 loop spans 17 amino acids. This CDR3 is CASSPGQVKSGANVLTF. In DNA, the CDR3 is TGTGCCAGCAGCCCTGGACAGGTTAAGTCTGGGGCCAACGTCCTGACTTTC.

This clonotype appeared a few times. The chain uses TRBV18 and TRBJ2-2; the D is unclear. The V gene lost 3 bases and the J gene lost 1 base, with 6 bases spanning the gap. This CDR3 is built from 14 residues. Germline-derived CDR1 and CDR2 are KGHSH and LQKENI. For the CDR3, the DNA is TGTGCCAGCTCACCCGTTAGGAACACCGGGGAGCTGTTTTTT. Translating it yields CASSPVRNTGELFF.

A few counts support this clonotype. The CDR3 DNA reads as TGTGCCAGCAGTTATGGGCAGTCATACTCTGGAAACACCATATATTTT. Amino acid sequence: CASSYGQSYSGNTIYF. The genes are TRBV6-5 and TRBJ1-3; D ambiguous. V gave up 3 bases and J gave up 0 bases, with 12 bases separating them. The CDR3 contains 16 residues. Germline CDR1 MNHEY, CDR2 SVGAGI.

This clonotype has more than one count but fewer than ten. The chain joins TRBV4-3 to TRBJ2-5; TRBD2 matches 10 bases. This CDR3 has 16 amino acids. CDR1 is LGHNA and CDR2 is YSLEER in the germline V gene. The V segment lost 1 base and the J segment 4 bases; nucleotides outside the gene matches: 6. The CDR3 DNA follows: TGCGCCAGCAGCCAAGTTCTAGCGGGAGCAGGAGAGACCCAGTACTTC. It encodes CASSQVLAGAGETQYF.

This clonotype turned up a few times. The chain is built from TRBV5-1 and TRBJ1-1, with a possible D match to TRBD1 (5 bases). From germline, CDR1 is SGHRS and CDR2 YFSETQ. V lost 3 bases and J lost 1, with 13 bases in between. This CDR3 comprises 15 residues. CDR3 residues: CASSSRGRKNTEAFF. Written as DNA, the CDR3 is TGCGCCAGCAGCTCTCGGGGGAGAAAGAACACTGAAGCTTTCTTT.